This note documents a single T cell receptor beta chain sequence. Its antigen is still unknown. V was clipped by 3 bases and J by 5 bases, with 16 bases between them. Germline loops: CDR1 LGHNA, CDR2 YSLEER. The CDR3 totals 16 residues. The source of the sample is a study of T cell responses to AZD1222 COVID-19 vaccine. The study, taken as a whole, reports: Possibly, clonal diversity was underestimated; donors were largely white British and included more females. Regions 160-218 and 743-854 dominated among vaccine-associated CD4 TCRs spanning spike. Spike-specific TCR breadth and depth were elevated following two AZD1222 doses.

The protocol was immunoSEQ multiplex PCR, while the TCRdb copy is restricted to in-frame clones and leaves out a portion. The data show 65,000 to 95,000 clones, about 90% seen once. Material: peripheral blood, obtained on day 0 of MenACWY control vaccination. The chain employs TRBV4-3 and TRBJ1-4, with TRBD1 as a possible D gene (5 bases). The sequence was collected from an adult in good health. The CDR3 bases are TGCGCCAGCAGCCAGTCGGCGGGGCCAGGGAATGAAAAACTGTTTTTT. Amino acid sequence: CASSQSAGPGNEKLFF.